A single sample gave rise to the 14 T cell receptor beta chains below, sequenced in a study of blood T cell repertoires in COVID-19. Only in-frame clones appear in the TCRdb table, and some are missing; sequencing was by immunoSEQ multiplex PCR. Here the sample spans around 130,000 clones, around 85% being singletons. Sequencing was carried out using peripheral blood. The receptors were sampled from a man aged 55 to 70 with acute or convalescent COVID-19.

This chain joins TRBV19 and TRBJ1-5, with a possible D match to TRBD1 (6 bases). V was clipped by 4 bases and J by 7 bases, with 14 bases between them. The CDR3 extends over 14 amino acids. Germline CDR1 LNHDA, CDR2 SQIVND (reference sequence). The CDR3 bases are TGTGCCAGTAGTAGCCAAGGGGGGGGACAGCCCCAGCATTTT. Its protein product is CASSSQGGGQPQHF.

The chain employs TRBV19 and TRBJ2-3, with TRBD1 matching over 9 bases. Germline V lookup: CDR1 LNHDA, CDR2 SQIVND (reference sequence). This CDR3 is built from 16 residues. Germline trimming cut 4 bases from V and 2 bases from J; bases unmatched to any gene: 7. CDR3 residues: CASSTSRTGATDTQYF. DNA for the CDR3: TGTGCCAGTAGTACCTCCAGGACAGGGGCCACAGATACGCAGTATTTT.

This chain uses TRBV6-5 with TRBJ2-3; the match to TRBD2 covers 9 bases. V was clipped by 6 bases and J by 2 bases; unmatched bases: 6. The CDR3 spans 15 residues. Germline V gene data show CDR1 as MNHEY and CDR2 as SVGAGI. CDR3 coding DNA: TGTGCCAGCAGGATGACTAGCGGTTACACAGATACGCAGTATTTT. Protein product: CASRMTSGYTDTQYF.

The V and J genes are TRBV6-5 and TRBJ2-7; 10 bases are shared with TRBD2. This CDR3 contains 15 residues. V lost 5 bases, J lost 4 bases, and 8 bases stayed unmatched. CDR1 MNHEY and CDR2 SVGAGI come from the germline V gene. CDR3: CASSNEREGLYEQYF. For the CDR3, the DNA is TGTGCCAGCAGTAACGAGCGGGAGGGCCTGTACGAGCAGTACTTC.

V is TRBV11-3 and J is TRBJ2-2; no reliable D call. Deletions cut 8 bases from V and 3 bases from J, with 7 bases between. CDR3 length equals 12 residues. Germline-derived CDR1 and CDR2 are SGHNT and YENEEA. The CDR3 region is CASRADTGELFF. The CDR3 region has the DNA TGTGCCAGCCGCGCCGACACCGGGGAGCTGTTTTTT.

The chain combines TRBV9 with TRBJ1-3; 7 bases line up with TRBD1. Germline CDR1 is SGDLS and CDR2 is YYNGEE. With V trimmed by 5 bases and J by 0 bases, 5 bases remained unmatched. The CDR3 covers 15 residues. The CDR3 region is CASRPSGGSGNTIYF. The CDR3 DNA sequence: TGTGCCAGCAGGCCGTCAGGGGGCTCTGGAAACACCATATATTTT.

V and J are TRBV3-1 (or the pseudogene TRBV3-2) and TRBJ2-3, with TRBD1 as a possible D gene (5 bases). The CDR3 is 14 residues long. Per germline, CDR1 LGHDT and CDR2 YNNKEL (reference sequence). V was trimmed by 7 bases and J by 2 bases, leaving 13 bases between them. CDR3 sequence: CASKGATNTDTQYF. DNA for the CDR3: TGTGCCAGCAAAGGGGCGACCAACACAGATACGCAGTATTTT.

The DNA of the CDR3 is TGTGCCAGCAGTTACGAGGGGACAGCCTACAATGAGCAGTTCTTC. This codes for CASSYEGTAYNEQFF. V is TRBV6-5 and J is TRBJ2-1, with 7 positions matching TRBD1. The CDR3 spans 15 residues. Germline CDR1 reads MNHEY; CDR2 reads SVGAGI. Losses at the gene ends were 2 bases for V and 2 bases for J; bases not matched to a gene: 3.

V usage is TRBV4-1 and J usage is TRBJ2-3; TRBD2 is a possible D gene (7 bases). This CDR3 is built from 14 residues. Germline CDR1 reads MGHRA; CDR2 reads YSYEKL. V shed 1 base and J shed 7 bases, with 12 bases lying between them. In DNA form, the CDR3 reads TGCGCCAGCAGCCAAGCGGGGGGCATAAATACGCAGTATTTT. This codes for CASSQAGGINTQYF.

This clone has just one count. The chain joins TRBV27 to TRBJ2-3; 12 bases fit TRBD2. This CDR3 region has 20 residues. Trimming took 6 bases from V and 1 from J; bases not matched to a gene: 17. Per germline, CDR1 MNHEY and CDR2 SMNVEV (reference sequence). CDR3 residues: CASRTQLTSGRSPRTDTQYF. CDR3 bases: TGTGCCAGCAGGACGCAGTTAACTAGCGGGAGGTCGCCGCGCACAGATACGCAGTATTTT.

V and J are TRBV27 and TRBJ2-7; D perhaps matches TRBD2 (7 bases). The CDR3 consists of 14 residues. The V end lost 2 bases, the J end lost 7 bases, and 15 bases lay between the germline ends. Germline CDR1 is MNHEY and CDR2 is SMNVEV (reference sequence). In DNA form, the CDR3 reads TGTGCCAGCAGTTTAAGGGGGGGGCGCGAAGAGCAGTACTTC. This sequence encodes CASSLRGGREEQYF.

The V call is TRBV29-1, the J call TRBJ2-2; the D gene is possibly TRBD1 (5 bases). The germline V gene encodes CDR1 SQVTM and CDR2 ANQGSEA. This CDR3 contains 16 residues. Trimming removed 0 bases at V and 6 bases at J, with 17 bases between. CDR3 DNA sequence: TGCAGCGTTGAAGATCGGATTGACAGCTTAGCCGGGGAGCTGTTTTTT. Its protein product is CSVEDRIDSLAGELFF.

The V gene is TRBV30, the J gene TRBJ1-2; D might be TRBD1 (6 bases). The CDR3 is made up of 14 amino acids. Trimming stripped 0 bases from V and 8 bases from J, with 16 bases between. The germline gives CDR1 GTSNPN, CDR2 SVGIG (reference sequence). This CDR3 reads CAWSVRAGDSGYTF. The CDR3 bases are TGTGCCTGGAGTGTACGGGCAGGGGATTCAGGCTACACCTTC.

This clone has just one count. V and J are TRBV28 and TRBJ1-6; the D gene is possibly TRBD1 (5 bases). Germline V CDR1 and CDR2: MDHEN, SYDVKM. The CDR3 is made up of 16 amino acids. V was shortened by 6 bases and J by 7 bases, with 19 bases between the two germline ends. CDR3 coding DNA: TGTGCCAGCAGACCCTCCACCGGGACTCCCAATTCACCCCTCCACTTT. Amino acid sequence: CASRPSTGTPNSPLHF.